Here is one T cell receptor (beta chain) with its context. The antigen remains unidentified. The data stem from a study of breast tumors, draining lymph nodes, adjacent tissues. V lost 5 bases to trimming and J lost 4 bases, with 16 bases between them. Germline lookup yields CDR1 DFQATT and CDR2 SNEGSKA (reference sequence). This CDR3 is 14 amino acids long. TCRdb recomputed calls from the multiplex PCR reads with MiXCR, one row per CDR3 protein. The sample lists about 130,000 distinct CDR3 sequences, 20% to 25% occurring once. Study-wide findings and caveats: Tumor repertoires ranked between lymph nodes and nontumor tissue in diversity, with V and J gene preferences. The data were judged consistent with most tumor T cells coming from lymph node and expanding in tumor. Data only fit, rather than demonstrated, lymph node origin of most tumor T cells.

The lymph nodes were axillary draining lymph nodes from breast cancer patients. The clonotype was recovered from a female donor with breast cancer. Some clones in this sample may be carry-over from other donors' samples. Sequencing was performed on axillary lymph node tissue. J is TRBJ2-3 and V is TRBV20-1; D might be TRBD1 (8 bases). Written as DNA, the CDR3 is TGCAGTGCTTGGACAGGGAGGGCGGCAGATACGCAGTATTTT. This codes for CSAWTGRAADTQYF.